This T cell receptor beta chain was sequenced in a study of T-cell memory formation after mild COVID-19. In this sample, this clonotype turned up a few times. Its target is not known. CDR3 length: 12 amino acids. Between the trimmed V and J ends, which lost 5 bases and 4 bases, there was a span of 8 bases. TCR alpha and TCR beta cDNA libraries with sample barcodes and UMIs came from 5'RACE using constant-segment primers. Via MiXCR, TCRdb re-called the 5' RACE reads, giving one row per CDR3 protein. The data contain 200,000 to 250,000 distinct CDR3 sequences, 8% to 9.5% of them singletons. Whole-study findings and limits: While clones contracting from day 15 to 85 were balanced between CD4 and CD8, later expanders leaned CD4+. The authors left the SARS-CoV-2 specificity of second-wave clones peaking on day 37 unconfirmed. Of the contracting clones, CD4+ ones lay mainly in CM and EM, and CD8+ ones in EMRA.

The source material was PBMCs or a T cell subset sorted from them (not recorded which). This chain connects TRBV12-3 or TRBV12-4 to TRBJ2-5, with D possibly TRBD1 on 6 matching bases. This sequence originates from a man aged 18 to 30 who had mild COVID-19 (a few samples of this study predate the infection). Cell type and time point are not known. As DNA, the CDR3 is TGTGCCAGCAGTATCAGGGGAGAGACCCAGTACTTC. Encoded protein: CASSIRGETQYF.